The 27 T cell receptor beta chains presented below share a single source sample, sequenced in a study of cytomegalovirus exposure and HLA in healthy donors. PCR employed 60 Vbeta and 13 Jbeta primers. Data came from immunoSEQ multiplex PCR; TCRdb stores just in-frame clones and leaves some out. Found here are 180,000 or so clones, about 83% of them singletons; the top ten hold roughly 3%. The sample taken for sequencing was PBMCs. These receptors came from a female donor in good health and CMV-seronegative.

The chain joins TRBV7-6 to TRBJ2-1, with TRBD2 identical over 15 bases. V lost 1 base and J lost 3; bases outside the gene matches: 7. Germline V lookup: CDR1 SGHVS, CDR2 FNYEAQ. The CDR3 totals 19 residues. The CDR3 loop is CASSLGTSGRAPNYNEQFF. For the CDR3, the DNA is TGTGCCAGCAGCTTAGGGACTAGCGGGAGGGCTCCTAACTACAATGAGCAGTTCTTC.

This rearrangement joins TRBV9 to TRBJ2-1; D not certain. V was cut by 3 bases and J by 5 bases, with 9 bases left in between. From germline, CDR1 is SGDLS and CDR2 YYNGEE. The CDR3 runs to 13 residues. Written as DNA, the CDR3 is TGTGCCAGCAGCGGCGGCCTGAACAATGAGCAGTTCTTC. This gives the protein CASSGGLNNEQFF.

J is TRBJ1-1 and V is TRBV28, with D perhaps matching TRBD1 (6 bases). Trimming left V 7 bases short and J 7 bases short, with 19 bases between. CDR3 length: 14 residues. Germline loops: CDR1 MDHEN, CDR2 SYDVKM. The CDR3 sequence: CASKPRGLALEAFF. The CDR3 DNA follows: TGTGCCAGCAAACCGCGGGGGCTGGCGCTTGAAGCTTTCTTT.

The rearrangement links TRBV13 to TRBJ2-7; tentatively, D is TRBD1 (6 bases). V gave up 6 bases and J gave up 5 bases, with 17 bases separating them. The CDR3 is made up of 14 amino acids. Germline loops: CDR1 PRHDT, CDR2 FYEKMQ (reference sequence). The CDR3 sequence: CASSRTAQENEQYF. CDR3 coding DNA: TGTGCCAGCAGTCGGACAGCTCAGGAAAACGAGCAGTACTTC.

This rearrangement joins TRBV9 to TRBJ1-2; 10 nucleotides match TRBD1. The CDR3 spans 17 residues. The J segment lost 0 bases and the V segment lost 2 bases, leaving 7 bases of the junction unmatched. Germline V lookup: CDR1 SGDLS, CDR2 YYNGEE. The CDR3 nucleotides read TGTGCCAGCAGCGTCGGGACAGGGGAGCAGACTAACTATGGCTACACCTTC. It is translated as CASSVGTGEQTNYGYTF.

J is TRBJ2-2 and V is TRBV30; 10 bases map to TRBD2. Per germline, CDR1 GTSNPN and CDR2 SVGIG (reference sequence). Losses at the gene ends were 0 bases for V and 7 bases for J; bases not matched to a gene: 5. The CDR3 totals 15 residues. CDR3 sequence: CAWSVAGGFLGELFF. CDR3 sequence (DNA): TGTGCCTGGAGTGTAGCGGGAGGGTTCCTCGGGGAGCTGTTTTTT.

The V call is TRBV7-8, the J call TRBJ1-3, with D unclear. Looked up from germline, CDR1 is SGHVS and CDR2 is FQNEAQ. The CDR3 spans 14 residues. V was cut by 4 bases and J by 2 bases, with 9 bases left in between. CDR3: CASSSGVTGNTIYF. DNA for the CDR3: TGTGCCAGCAGCTCCGGGGTGACTGGAAACACCATATATTTT.

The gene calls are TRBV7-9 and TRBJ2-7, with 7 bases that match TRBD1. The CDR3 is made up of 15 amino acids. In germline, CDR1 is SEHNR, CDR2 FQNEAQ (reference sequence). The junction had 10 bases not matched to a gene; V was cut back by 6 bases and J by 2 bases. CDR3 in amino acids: CASSPTGFMAYEQYF. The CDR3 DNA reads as TGTGCCAGCAGTCCGACAGGGTTCATGGCCTACGAGCAGTACTTC.

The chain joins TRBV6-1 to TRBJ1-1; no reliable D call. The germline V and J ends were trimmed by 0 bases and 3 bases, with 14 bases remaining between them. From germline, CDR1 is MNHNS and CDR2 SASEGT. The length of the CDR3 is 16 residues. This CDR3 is CASSEAVTSRYTEAFF. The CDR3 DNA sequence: TGTGCCAGCAGTGAAGCGGTGACATCTCGATACACTGAAGCTTTCTTT.

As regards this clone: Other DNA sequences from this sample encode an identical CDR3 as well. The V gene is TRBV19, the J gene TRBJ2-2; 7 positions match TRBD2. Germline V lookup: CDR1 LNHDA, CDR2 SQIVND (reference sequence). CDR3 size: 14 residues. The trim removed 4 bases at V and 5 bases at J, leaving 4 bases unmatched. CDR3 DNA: TGTGCCAGTAGTACCTCCGGGGGGACCGGGGAGCTGTTTTTT. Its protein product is CASSTSGGTGELFF.

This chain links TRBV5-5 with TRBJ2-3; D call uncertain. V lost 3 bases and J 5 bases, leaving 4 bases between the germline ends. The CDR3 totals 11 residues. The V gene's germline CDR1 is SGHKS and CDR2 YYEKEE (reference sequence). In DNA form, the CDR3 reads TGTGCCAGCAGCTCGGGAGATACGCAGTATTTT. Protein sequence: CASSSGDTQYF.

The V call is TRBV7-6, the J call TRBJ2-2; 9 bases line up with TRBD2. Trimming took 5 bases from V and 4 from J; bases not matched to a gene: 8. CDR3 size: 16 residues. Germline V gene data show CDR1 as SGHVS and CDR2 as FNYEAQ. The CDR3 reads CASSPSAGGSTGELFF. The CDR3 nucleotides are TGTGCCAGCAGCCCTTCAGCGGGGGGAAGCACCGGGGAGCTGTTTTTT.

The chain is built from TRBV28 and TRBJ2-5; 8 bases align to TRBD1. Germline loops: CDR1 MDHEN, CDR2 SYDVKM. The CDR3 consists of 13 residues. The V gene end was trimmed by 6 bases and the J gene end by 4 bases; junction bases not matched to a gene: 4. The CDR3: CASRLGQGETQYF. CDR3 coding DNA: TGTGCCAGCAGGCTCGGACAGGGAGAGACCCAGTACTTC.

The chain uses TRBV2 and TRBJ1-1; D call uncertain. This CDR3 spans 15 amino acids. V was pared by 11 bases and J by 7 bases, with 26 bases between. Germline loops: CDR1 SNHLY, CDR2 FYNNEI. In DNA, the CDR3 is TGTGCCTGCGCTCGGAGCTCTGGGTGGAGCTGTGAAGCTTTCTTT. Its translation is CACARSSGWSCEAFF.

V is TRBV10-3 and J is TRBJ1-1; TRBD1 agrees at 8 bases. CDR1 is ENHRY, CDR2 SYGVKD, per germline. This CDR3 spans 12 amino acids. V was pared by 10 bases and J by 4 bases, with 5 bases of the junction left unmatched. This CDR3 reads CASDRGGTEAFF. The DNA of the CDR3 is TGTGCCAGTGACAGGGGAGGCACTGAAGCTTTCTTT.

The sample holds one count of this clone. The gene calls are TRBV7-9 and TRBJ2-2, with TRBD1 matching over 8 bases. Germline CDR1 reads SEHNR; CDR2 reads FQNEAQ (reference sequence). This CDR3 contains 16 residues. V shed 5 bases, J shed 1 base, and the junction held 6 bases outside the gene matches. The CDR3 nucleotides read TGTGCCAGCAGCAAGGACAGGGTGGAGAACACCGGGGAGCTGTTTTTT. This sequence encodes CASSKDRVENTGELFF.

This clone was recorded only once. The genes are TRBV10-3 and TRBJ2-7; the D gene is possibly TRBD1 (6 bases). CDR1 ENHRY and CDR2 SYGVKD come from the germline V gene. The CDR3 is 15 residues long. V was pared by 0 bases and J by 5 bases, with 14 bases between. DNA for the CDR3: TGTGCCATCAGTGAGTCTAACAGGGAGCAGCACGAGCAGTACTTC. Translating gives CAISESNREQHEQYF.

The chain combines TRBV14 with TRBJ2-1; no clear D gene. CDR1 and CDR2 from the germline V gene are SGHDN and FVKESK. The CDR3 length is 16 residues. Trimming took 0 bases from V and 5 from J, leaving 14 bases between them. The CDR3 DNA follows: TGTGCCAGCAGCCAAGATTGGGCGAAAACAAACAATGAGCAGTTCTTC. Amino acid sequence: CASSQDWAKTNNEQFF.

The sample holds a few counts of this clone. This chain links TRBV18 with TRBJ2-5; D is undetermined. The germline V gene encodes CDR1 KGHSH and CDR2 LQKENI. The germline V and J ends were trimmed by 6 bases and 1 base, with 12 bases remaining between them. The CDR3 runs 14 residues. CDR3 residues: CASSPTKSQETQYF. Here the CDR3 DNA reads TGTGCCAGCTCTCCCACTAAATCCCAAGAGACCCAGTACTTC.

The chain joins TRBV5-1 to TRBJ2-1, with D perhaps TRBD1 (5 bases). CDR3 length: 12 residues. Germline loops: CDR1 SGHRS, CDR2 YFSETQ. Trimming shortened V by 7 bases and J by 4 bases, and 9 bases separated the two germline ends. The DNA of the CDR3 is TGCGCCAGCCACCAGGGTTACAATGAGCAGTTCTTC. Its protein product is CASHQGYNEQFF.

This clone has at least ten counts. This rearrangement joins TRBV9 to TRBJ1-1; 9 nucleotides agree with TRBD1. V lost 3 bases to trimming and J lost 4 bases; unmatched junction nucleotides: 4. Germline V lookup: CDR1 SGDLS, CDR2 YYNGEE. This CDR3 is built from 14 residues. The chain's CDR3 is CASSAGTGSTEAFF. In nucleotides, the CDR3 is TGTGCCAGCAGCGCCGGGACAGGGAGCACTGAAGCTTTCTTT.

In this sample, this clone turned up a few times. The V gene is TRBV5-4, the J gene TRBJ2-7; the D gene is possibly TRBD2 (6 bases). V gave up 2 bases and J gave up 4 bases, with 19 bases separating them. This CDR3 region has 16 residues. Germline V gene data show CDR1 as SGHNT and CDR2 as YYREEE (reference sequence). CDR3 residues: CASSFGGAGTIYEQYF. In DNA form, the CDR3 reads TGTGCCAGCAGCTTCGGCGGGGCGGGAACAATTTACGAGCAGTACTTC.

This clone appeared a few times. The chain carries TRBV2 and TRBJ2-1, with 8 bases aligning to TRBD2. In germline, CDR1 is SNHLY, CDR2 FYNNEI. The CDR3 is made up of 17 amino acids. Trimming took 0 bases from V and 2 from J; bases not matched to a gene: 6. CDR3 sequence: CASSEAPPAGAYNEQFF. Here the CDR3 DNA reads TGTGCCAGCAGTGAAGCTCCTCCAGCGGGGGCCTACAATGAGCAGTTCTTC.

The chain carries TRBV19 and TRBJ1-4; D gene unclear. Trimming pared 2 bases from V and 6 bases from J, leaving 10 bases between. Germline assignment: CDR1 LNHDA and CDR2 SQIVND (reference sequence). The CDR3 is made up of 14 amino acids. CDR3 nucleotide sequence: TGTGCCAGTAGTATAACGGGAACGGATGAAAAACTGTTTTTT. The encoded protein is CASSITGTDEKLFF.

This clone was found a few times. DNA for the CDR3: TGTGCCAGCAGCTTCCCCGATCAGCCCCAGCATTTT. Translation gives CASSFPDQPQHF. The chain recombines TRBV5-8 with TRBJ1-5; no clear D gene. The CDR3 length is 12 residues. Between the trimmed V and J ends, which lost 2 bases and 5 bases, there was a span of 5 bases. The germline V gene has CDR1 SGHTS and CDR2 YDEGEE.

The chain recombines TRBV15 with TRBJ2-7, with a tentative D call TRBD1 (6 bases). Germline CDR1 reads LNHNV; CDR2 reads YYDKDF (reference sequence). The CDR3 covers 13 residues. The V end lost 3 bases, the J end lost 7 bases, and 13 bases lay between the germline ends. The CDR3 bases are TGTGCCACCAGCAGGTACTACAGGGAAGAGCAGTACTTC. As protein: CATSRYYREEQYF.

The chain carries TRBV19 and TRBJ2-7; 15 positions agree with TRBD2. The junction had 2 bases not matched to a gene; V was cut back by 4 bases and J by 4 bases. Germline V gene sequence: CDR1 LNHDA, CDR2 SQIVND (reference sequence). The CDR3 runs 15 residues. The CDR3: CASSKGLAGGYEQYF. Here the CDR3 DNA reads TGTGCCAGTAGTAAGGGACTAGCGGGGGGATACGAGCAGTACTTC.